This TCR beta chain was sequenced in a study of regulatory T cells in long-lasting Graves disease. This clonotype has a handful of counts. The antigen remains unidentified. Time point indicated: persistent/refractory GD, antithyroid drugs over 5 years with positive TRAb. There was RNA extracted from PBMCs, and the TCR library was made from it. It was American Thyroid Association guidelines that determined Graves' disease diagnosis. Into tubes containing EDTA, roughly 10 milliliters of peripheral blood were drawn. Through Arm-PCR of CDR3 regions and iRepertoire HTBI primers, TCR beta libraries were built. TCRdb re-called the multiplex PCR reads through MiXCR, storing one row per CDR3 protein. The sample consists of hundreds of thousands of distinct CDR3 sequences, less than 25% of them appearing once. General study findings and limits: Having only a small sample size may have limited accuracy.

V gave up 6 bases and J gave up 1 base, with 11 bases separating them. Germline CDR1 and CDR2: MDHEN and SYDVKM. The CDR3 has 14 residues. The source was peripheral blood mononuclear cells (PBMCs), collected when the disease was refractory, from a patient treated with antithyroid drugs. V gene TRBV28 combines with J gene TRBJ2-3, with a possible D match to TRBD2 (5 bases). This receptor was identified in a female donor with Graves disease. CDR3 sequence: CASRPGWGTDTQYF. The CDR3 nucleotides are TGTGCCAGCAGACCGGGATGGGGCACAGATACGCAGTATTTT.